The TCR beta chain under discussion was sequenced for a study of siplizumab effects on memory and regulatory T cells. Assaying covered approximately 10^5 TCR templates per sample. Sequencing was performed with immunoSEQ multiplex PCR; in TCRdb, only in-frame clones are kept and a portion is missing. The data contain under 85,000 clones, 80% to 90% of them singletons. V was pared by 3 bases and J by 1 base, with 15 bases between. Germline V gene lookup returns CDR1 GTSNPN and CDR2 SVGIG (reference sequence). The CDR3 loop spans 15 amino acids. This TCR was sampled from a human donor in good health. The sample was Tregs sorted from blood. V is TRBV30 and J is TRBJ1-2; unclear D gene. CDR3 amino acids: CAWSPPGSSNYGYTF. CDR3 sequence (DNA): TGTGCCTGGAGCCCACCCGGGTCCAGTAACTATGGCTACACCTTC. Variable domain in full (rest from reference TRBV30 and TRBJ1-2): SQTIHQWPATLVQPVGSPLSLECTVEGTSNPNLYWYRQAAGRGLQLLFYSVGIGQISSEVPQNLSASRPQDRQFILSSKKLLLSDSGFYLCAWSPPGSSNYGYTFGSGTRLTVV.